Sequencing of this TCR beta chain was carried out in a study of cytomegalovirus exposure and HLA in healthy donors. Regarding the study as a whole: The listing of about 150 TCR beta chains classed them as cytomegalovirus-associated.

This clone was seen a handful of times. What it binds is unknown. Trimming removed 4 bases at V and 5 bases at J, with 11 bases between. The CDR3 length is 14 residues. Germline CDR1 WSHSY, CDR2 SAAADI. The PCR used 60 Vbeta and 13 Jbeta primers. TCRdb's table, derived via immunoSEQ multiplex PCR, lists solely in-frame clones and lacks some. The table records around 100,000 clones, more than 75% of them present only once. The chain couples TRBV10-2 to TRBJ1-4; D is undetermined. The sequence was obtained from a woman in her late teens or twenties in good health and CMV-seropositive. The sample consisted of PBMCs. The CDR3 nucleotides read TGCGCCAGCAGTGTCCGGGAGTCAAATGAAAAACTGTTTTTT. This encodes CASSVRESNEKLFF.